This TCR beta chain was profiled in a study of cytomegalovirus exposure and HLA in healthy donors. Background on the study: Genotyping of some 400 donors showed that over 80% belonged to the Caucasian-associated ancestry cluster.

The trim removed 5 bases at V and 13 bases at J, leaving 8 bases unmatched. Germline assignment: CDR1 SEHNR and CDR2 FQNEAQ (reference sequence). CDR3 size: 14 residues. Concerning this clone itself: The antigen remains unidentified.

General observations from the study: TCR beta chain V- and J-gene trimming was linked, in a later analysis, to a missense variant in DCLRE1C. Investigators reported under 200 TCR beta chains as tied to cytomegalovirus.

PCR used 60 Vbeta primers and 13 Jbeta primers. Assay used: immunoSEQ multiplex PCR; TCRdb lists only in-frame clones, some missing. Of tens of thousands of clones listed, about nine tenths are singletons. This TCR came from a man aged 18 to 29 in good health and CMV-seronegative. This chain connects TRBV7-9 to TRBJ2-1; 13 nucleotides line up with TRBD2. The sample consisted of PBMCs. For the CDR3, the DNA is TGTGCCAGCAGCCTAGGACTAGCGGGAGCGCACCAGTTCTTC. Its protein product is CASSLGLAGAHQFF. Filled out from reference TRBV7-9 and TRBJ2-1, the complete variable domain reads DTGVSQNPRHKITKRGQNVTFRCDPISEHNRLYWYRQTLGQGPEFLTYFQNEAQLEKSRLLSDRFSAERPKGSFSTLEIQRTEQGDSAMYLCASSLGLAGAHQFFGPGTRLTVL.